This TCR beta chain stems from a study of blood T cell repertoires in COVID-19. Study details: Samples taken during acute and convalescent COVID-19 were collected in the United States, Italy and Spain. T cells, B-cell-depleted T cells, or PBMCs provided the cDNA or gDNA that served as material.

In the original workflow: Reference gene primer amplification yielded estimated nucleated cell counts. Sequencing used immunoSEQ multiplex PCR; TCRdb keeps in-frame clones, though not all of them. Clone size and V and J calls were adopted from that table, with D and trimming inferred from the DNA. The sample shows about 140,000 clones, roughly 88% of them seen only once. Trimming shortened V by 4 bases and J by 5 bases, and 9 bases separated the two germline ends. The CDR3 spans 13 residues. The germline V gene has CDR1 MNHEY and CDR2 SMNVEV (reference sequence). This rearrangement joins TRBV27 to TRBJ1-5; D is uncertain. The sequence derives from a man between 60 and 75 years old with active or convalescent COVID-19. What was sequenced was peripheral blood. CDR3 sequence reads: CASSSHRYQPQHF. In DNA form, the CDR3 reads TGTGCCAGCAGTTCCCACCGGTATCAGCCCCAGCATTTT.